Below, 21 T cell receptor beta chains from the same sample are listed, as sequenced in a study of OX40 agonist ivuxolimab in advanced cancers. Sequenced by immunoSEQ multiplex PCR; TCRdb stores in-frame clones only, minus some. The repertoire holds under 80,000 clones, with roughly 80% as singletons. This specimen was CD4+ or CD8+ T cells sorted from blood, taken in a trial of the OX40 agonist ivuxolimab. All receptors derive from an adult with an advanced solid tumor such as melanoma, head and neck, liver or kidney cancer.

This clone has more than one count but fewer than ten. The V and J genes are TRBV5-1 and TRBJ1-2; TRBD1 might be the D (5 bases). V was shortened by 5 bases and J by 1 base, with 12 bases between the two germline ends. The CDR3 has 14 residues. Germline CDR1 is SGHRS and CDR2 is YFSETQ. CDR3 DNA sequence: TGCGCCAGCAGAGAGGAAGGGGTTAACTATGGCTACACCTTC. This gives the protein CASREEGVNYGYTF.

This chain connects TRBV7-9 to TRBJ1-4; D not certain. V gave up 1 base and J gave up 2 bases, with 14 bases separating them. The germline V gene has CDR1 SEHNR and CDR2 FQNEAQ (reference sequence). This CDR3 spans 17 amino acids. CDR3 nucleotides: TGTGCCAGCAGCTTAGGGCGGGTCGCGGGGACTAATGAAAAACTGTTTTTT. This codes for CASSLGRVAGTNEKLFF.

V usage is TRBV5-1 and J usage is TRBJ2-7; TRBD1 matches 10 bases. The V gene end was trimmed by 5 bases and the J gene end by 5 bases; junction bases not matched to a gene: 7. Per the germline V gene, CDR1 is SGHRS and CDR2 is YFSETQ. CDR3 size: 14 residues. The CDR3 region has the DNA TGCGCCAGCAGGGAGGGGACAGGGGTCGACGAGCAGTACTTC. Residues: CASREGTGVDEQYF.

This clone was recorded a few times. This chain connects TRBV10-3 to TRBJ1-1; possibly TRBD1 for D (6 bases). The CDR3 consists of 13 residues. The ends were cut back, 6 bases at V and 1 base at J, with 9 bases in the middle. The germline V gene has CDR1 ENHRY and CDR2 SYGVKD. The CDR3 region is CAISYRENTEAFF. In nucleotides, the CDR3 is TGTGCCATCAGCTACAGGGAGAACACTGAAGCTTTCTTT.

The chain is built from TRBV29-1 and TRBJ1-1; possibly TRBD1 for D (6 bases). The V and J ends lost 6 bases and 0 bases respectively, with 11 bases between them. Germline V CDR1 and CDR2: SQVTM, ANQGSEA. This CDR3 is 13 amino acids long. The CDR3 DNA is TGCAGCGTGGGACACCTAATGAACACTGAAGCTTTCTTT. Protein: CSVGHLMNTEAFF.

This clone appeared a single time. The rearrangement uses TRBV7-9 and TRBJ1-6; no clear D gene. In germline, CDR1 is SEHNR, CDR2 FQNEAQ (reference sequence). The CDR3 is 15 residues long. V was shortened by 1 base and J by 7 bases, with 11 bases between the two germline ends. CDR3 nucleotide sequence: TGTGCCAGCAGCTTAGATTACCCGGAAAATTCACCCCTCCACTTT. Translated: CASSLDYPENSPLHF.

The sample holds a few counts of this clone. This sequence joins TRBV18 and TRBJ2-1, with D unclear. Trimming left V 6 bases short and J 10 bases short, with 7 bases between. Germline assignment: CDR1 KGHSH and CDR2 LQKENI. This CDR3 is 10 amino acids long. CDR3 in DNA: TGTGCCAGCTCTCTTAACGAGCAGTTCTTC. Translating it yields CASSLNEQFF.

The V and J genes are TRBV5-1 and TRBJ2-1; TRBD1 is a possible D gene (6 bases). The CDR3 extends over 17 amino acids. The V and J ends lost 3 bases and 5 bases respectively, with 21 bases between them. Germline V gene sequence: CDR1 SGHRS, CDR2 YFSETQ. The CDR3 sequence: CASSYYPTGLNDNEQFF. For the CDR3, the DNA is TGCGCCAGCAGCTACTACCCGACAGGTCTTAACGACAATGAGCAGTTCTTC.

This clone was recorded only once. The J gene is TRBJ2-7, the V gene TRBV4-2, with D hard to call. The CDR3 is 13 residues long. CDR1 and CDR2 (germline): LGHNA, YNFKEQ. V dropped 4 bases and J dropped 3 bases, with 10 bases sitting between them. The CDR3 reads CASSPGSNYEQYF. The CDR3 DNA is TGTGCCAGCAGCCCCGGATCCAACTACGAGCAGTACTTC.

V gene TRBV7-6 combines with J gene TRBJ2-5; D call uncertain. Germline loops: CDR1 SGHVS, CDR2 FNYEAQ. The V end was cut by 5 bases, the J end by 7 bases, with 11 bases between. The length of the CDR3 is 12 residues. In DNA, the CDR3 is TGTGCCAGCAGCCCCAGCGAAGGGACCCAGTACTTC. This gives the protein CASSPSEGTQYF.

The rearrangement joins TRBV19 to TRBJ1-5, with 8 bases fitting TRBD1. Germline CDR1 LNHDA, CDR2 SQIVND (reference sequence). The V segment lost 5 bases and the J segment 3 bases; nucleotides outside the gene matches: 3. The CDR3 runs to 14 residues. In nucleotides, the CDR3 is TGTGCCAGTAGTGCGGACAGGGTCAATCAGCCCCAGCATTTT. This gives the protein CASSADRVNQPQHF.

Turning to this clone: In the same sample, other DNA sequences code for this CDR3. The chain has TRBV9 and TRBJ1-2; D ambiguous. Trimming took 0 bases from V and 4 from J, leaving 10 bases between them. The CDR3 spans 14 residues. Germline CDR1 is SGDLS and CDR2 is YYNGEE. For the CDR3, the DNA is TGTGCCAGCAGCGTAGCGACGGGATTCTATGGCTACACCTTC. Protein: CASSVATGFYGYTF.

This clone was recorded once. Other DNA sequences in this sample translate to the same CDR3. The chain couples TRBV29-1 to TRBJ2-6; no definite D call. The CDR3 sequence is 12 residues long. Trimming removed 3 bases from V and 0 bases from J, with 0 bases in between. Germline CDR1 reads SQVTM; CDR2 reads ANQGSEA. CDR3 loop: CSVDSGANVLTF. The CDR3 coding sequence is TGCAGCGTTGACTCTGGGGCCAACGTCCTGACTTTC.

V gene TRBV6-4 combines with J gene TRBJ1-6; D unresolved. CDR3 size: 14 residues. Germline loops: CDR1 MRHNA, CDR2 SNTAGT. Trimming removed 2 bases from V and 5 bases from J, with 7 bases in between. The CDR3 DNA reads TGTGCCAGCAGTGACCAGCTCAATAATTCACCCCTCCACTTT. It codes for CASSDQLNNSPLHF.

The chain couples TRBV5-1 to TRBJ1-1; D uncertain. V lost 5 bases to trimming and J lost 2 bases, with 13 bases between them. CDR1 SGHRS and CDR2 YFSETQ come from the germline V gene. This CDR3 contains 14 residues. CDR3 bases: TGCGCCAGCAGTTTGAACCCGGGCAACACTGAAGCTTTCTTT. Translation: CASSLNPGNTEAFF.

The rearrangement links TRBV10-3 to TRBJ2-7, with TRBD2 matching over 12 bases. With 5 bases clipped from V and 4 bases from J, the junction kept 15 bases outside the gene matches. This CDR3 is 18 amino acids long. The germline V gene encodes CDR1 ENHRY and CDR2 SYGVKD. The CDR3 region has the DNA TGTGCCATCAGTTCTCCGGGACAGGGGACTAGCGGGCCATACGAGCAGTACTTC. It yields the protein CAISSPGQGTSGPYEQYF.

This chain joins TRBV2 and TRBJ2-3, with a weak D call TRBD2 (7 bases). Trimming took 3 bases from V and 2 from J, leaving 12 bases between them. The CDR3 runs 15 residues. CDR1 SNHLY and CDR2 FYNNEI come from the germline V gene. In DNA form, the CDR3 reads TGTGCCAGCAGTGACGGTGGGGGGGCCACAGATACGCAGTATTTT. Amino acids: CASSDGGGATDTQYF.

The chain couples TRBV7-9 to TRBJ2-4; D tentatively fits TRBD1 or TRBD2 (5 bases each). This CDR3 has 16 residues. CDR1 is SEHNR and CDR2 is FQNEAQ in the germline V gene (reference sequence). V lost 2 bases and J 0 bases, leaving 11 bases between the germline ends. DNA of the CDR3: TGTGCCAGCAGCTTACAGGTCGGGACAGCCAAAAACATTCAGTACTTC. Translation: CASSLQVGTAKNIQYF.

This sequence joins TRBV10-2 and TRBJ2-2; no reliable D call. Germline CDR1 is WSHSY and CDR2 is SAAADI. The V gene lost 1 base and the J gene lost 6 bases, with 9 bases spanning the gap. The CDR3 consists of 14 residues. The DNA of the CDR3 is TGCGCCAGCAGTGAGTTCATTCCGGCCGGGGAGCTGTTTTTT. As protein: CASSEFIPAGELFF.

This chain connects TRBV6-1 to TRBJ2-1; 8 bases map to TRBD1. CDR1 and CDR2 from the germline V gene are MNHNS and SASEGT. Unmatched junction bases numbered 14, after V lost 7 bases and J lost 15 bases. This CDR3 is built from 13 residues. In DNA, the CDR3 is TGTGCCAGCACCACGGACAGGGCGAGGTATCGGTTCTTC. Protein sequence: CASTTDRARYRFF.

The chain carries TRBV18 and TRBJ2-5, with a weak D call TRBD1 (5 bases). The germline V gene encodes CDR1 KGHSH and CDR2 LQKENI. Between the trimmed V and J ends, which lost 5 bases and 5 bases, there was a span of 15 bases. This CDR3 comprises 14 residues. The CDR3 DNA sequence: TGTGCCAGCTCATCAGGTCAGGGCCAGGAGACCCAGTACTTC. Its protein product is CASSSGQGQETQYF.